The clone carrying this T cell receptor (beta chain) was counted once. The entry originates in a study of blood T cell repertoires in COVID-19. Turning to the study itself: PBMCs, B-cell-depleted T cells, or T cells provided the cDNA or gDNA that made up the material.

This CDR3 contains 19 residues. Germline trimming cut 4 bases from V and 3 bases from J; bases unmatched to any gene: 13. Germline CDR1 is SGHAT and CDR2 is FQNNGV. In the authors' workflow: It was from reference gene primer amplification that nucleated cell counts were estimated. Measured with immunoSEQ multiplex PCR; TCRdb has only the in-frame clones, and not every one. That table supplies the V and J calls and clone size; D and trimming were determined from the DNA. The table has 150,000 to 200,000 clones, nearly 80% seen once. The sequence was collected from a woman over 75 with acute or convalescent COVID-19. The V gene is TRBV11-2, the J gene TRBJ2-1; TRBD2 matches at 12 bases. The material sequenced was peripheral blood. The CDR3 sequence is CASSSPSGRALRYYNEQFF. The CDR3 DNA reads TGTGCCAGCAGCTCCCCTAGCGGGAGGGCCTTGAGATACTACAATGAGCAGTTCTTC.